The 26 T cell receptor beta chains in this list originate from one sample, sequenced in a study of blood T cells in healthy people across ages. Then a second PCR, running roughly 7 to 11 cycles, was carried out with a sample-barcoded 5' primer and a J-beta primer mix. TCRdb re-called the 5' RACE reads through MiXCR, storing one row per CDR3 protein. The sample includes 500,000 to 600,000 distinct CDR3 sequences, approximately 25% of them seen just once. The sample consisted of blood. These receptors all stem from a woman aged 70-85 years in good health.

At least ten counts were recorded for this clonotype. The J gene is TRBJ1-2, the V gene TRBV9; D remains unclear. CDR1 is SGDLS and CDR2 is YYNGEE in the germline V gene. CDR3 length: 12 amino acids. V gave up 0 bases and J gave up 8 bases, with 8 bases separating them. CDR3 loop: CASSVGLGGYTF. Written as DNA, the CDR3 is TGTGCCAGCAGCGTAGGTTTGGGGGGCTACACCTTC.

This rearrangement joins TRBV18 to TRBJ1-3, with 8 bases aligning to TRBD1. Germline CDR1 is KGHSH and CDR2 is LQKENI. CDR3 size: 17 residues. Trimming removed 3 bases from V and 2 bases from J; junction bases left unmatched: 9. CDR3 sequence: CASSPQGQEFTGNTIYF. CDR3 sequence (DNA): TGTGCCAGCTCACCCCAGGGACAGGAGTTCACTGGAAACACCATATATTTT. Full variable domain (outside the CDR3, taken from reference TRBV18 and TRBJ1-3): NAGVMQNPRHLVRRRGQEARLRCSPMKGHSHVYWYRQLPEEGLKFMVYLQKENIIDESGMPKERFSAEFPKEGPSILRIQQVVRGDSAAYFCASSPQGQEFTGNTIYFGEGSWLTVV.

The rearrangement links TRBV7-2 to TRBJ2-5, with D uncertain. The J call may not be correct, given that the DNA end is closer to TRBJ2-7. Germline lookup yields CDR1 SGHTA and CDR2 FQGNSA. The CDR3 runs 16 residues. This chain's CDR3 is CASSLYSMGGSYEQYF. As DNA, the CDR3 is TGTGCCAGCAGCCTATATTCTATGGGCGGATCCTACGAGCAGTACTTC.

A remark on this clonotype: Possible read error: a much larger clone is one base away. This chain uses TRBV29-1 with TRBJ2-1; 8 bases are shared with TRBD2. Trimming removed 5 bases from V and 6 bases from J; junction bases left unmatched: 9. The CDR3 is made up of 14 amino acids. Germline CDR1 is SQVTM and CDR2 is ANQGSEA. The CDR3 coding sequence is TGCAGCGTTACCGGGAGGGGGTCACTCAATGAGCAGTTCTTC. Amino acid sequence: CSVTGRGSLNEQFF.

The chain uses TRBV18 and TRBJ2-7, with TRBD2 as a possible D gene (6 bases). V gave up 8 bases and J gave up 0 bases, with 17 bases separating them. The length of the CDR3 is 15 residues. Germline CDR1 and CDR2: KGHSH and LQKENI. The CDR3 region has the DNA TGTGCCAGCACCCCCACTAGCAGGGCCTCCTACGAGCAGTACTTC. Its protein is CASTPTSRASYEQYF.

This clonotype was picked up a small number of times. This chain uses TRBV7-8 with TRBJ1-4; D ambiguous. Trimming shortened V by 5 bases and J by 6 bases, and 16 bases separated the two germline ends. This CDR3 contains 15 residues. CDR1 is SGHVS and CDR2 is FQNEAQ in the germline V gene. CDR3 protein: CASSPGGPTDEKLFF. The CDR3 DNA follows: TGTGCCAGCAGCCCAGGAGGGCCTACCGATGAAAAACTGTTTTTT.

This clonotype was picked up many times. The genes are TRBV6-6 and TRBJ1-5; tentative D call: TRBD1 (5 bases). The V end was cut by 6 bases, the J end by 4 bases, with 10 bases between. The CDR3 is 13 amino acids. Looked up from germline, CDR1 is MNHNY and CDR2 is SVGAGI (reference sequence). The CDR3 loop is CASSPGTNQPQHF. CDR3 sequence (DNA): TGTGCCAGCAGCCCCGGGACTAATCAGCCCCAGCATTTT.

J is TRBJ2-3 and V is TRBV29-1; no firm D call. CDR1 SQVTM and CDR2 ANQGSEA come from the germline V gene. The CDR3 covers 14 residues. The V end lost 0 bases, the J end lost 2 bases, and 9 bases lay between the germline ends. The CDR3 DNA reads as TGCAGCGTTGAAGATGGGCAGGACACAGATACGCAGTATTTT. It yields the protein CSVEDGQDTDTQYF.

This clonotype was seen more than once but under ten times. CDR3 coding DNA: TGTGCCAGCAGTTATACTGTGACAGGGACCTACGAGCAGTACTTC. Translation: CASSYTVTGTYEQYF. The chain uses TRBV6-2 or TRBV6-3 and TRBJ2-7; 7 bases align to TRBD1. This CDR3 has 15 residues. The V and J ends lost 3 bases and 2 bases, in that order; junction bases with no gene match: 7. Per germline, CDR1 MNHEY and CDR2 SVGEGT.

The CDR3 DNA follows: TGCGCCAGCAGTCCTGAAACCGGACGCCTGGCCAACAATGAGCAGTTCTTC. Translation: CASSPETGRLANNEQFF. The chain recombines TRBV5-1 with TRBJ2-5; no clear D. The end of the DNA aligns better with TRBJ2-1, so the J call may be wrong. The germline gives CDR1 SGHRS, CDR2 YFSETQ. There are 17 residues in the CDR3.

This clonotype appeared a single time. The V gene is TRBV20-1, the J gene TRBJ2-5, with no clear D. The DNA matches TRBJ2-1 better at its end, which makes the J call doubtful. The CDR3 consists of 12 residues. CDR1 DFQATT and CDR2 SNEGSKA come from the germline V gene (reference sequence). The DNA for the CDR3 is TGCAGTGCTAGTTCCGCCTACAATGAGCAGTTCTTC. The encoded protein is CSASSAYNEQFF.

The sample holds a few counts of this clonotype. This chain links TRBV7-9 with TRBJ2-6; no definite D call. The CDR3 covers 15 residues. Looked up from germline, CDR1 is SEHNR and CDR2 is FQNEAQ (reference sequence). Deletions cut 5 bases from V and 0 bases from J, with 8 bases between. This chain's CDR3 is CASSRDFSGANVLTF. The CDR3 nucleotides are TGTGCCAGCAGCCGTGACTTCTCTGGGGCCAACGTCCTGACTTTC.

A few counts support this clonotype. This chain connects TRBV10-3 to TRBJ1-4, with D unclear. The germline CDR1 and CDR2 sequences are ENHRY and SYGVKD. V was trimmed by 3 bases and J by 4 bases, leaving 12 bases between them. The CDR3 extends over 15 amino acids. CDR3 DNA: TGTGCCATCAGTGAATCCGGCAGCCTTAATGAAAAACTGTTTTTT. Translating it yields CAISESGSLNEKLFF.

The chain has TRBV7-9 and TRBJ2-5; TRBD2 matches at 9 bases. V shed 0 bases and J 1 base; nucleotides not matched to a gene: 3. This CDR3 region has 16 residues. The germline V gene has CDR1 SEHNR and CDR2 FQNEAQ (reference sequence). The CDR3 nucleotides are TGTGCCAGCAGCTTAGCCGGCGGGGGGGTCCAAGAGACCCAGTACTTC. It translates to CASSLAGGGVQETQYF.

The chain is built from TRBV5-1 and TRBJ1-1; the D is unclear. The CDR3 spans 13 residues. V was trimmed by 3 bases and J by 5 bases, leaving 11 bases between them. CDR1 and CDR2 (germline): SGHRS, YFSETQ. For the CDR3, the DNA is TGCGCCAGCAGCTCGGGGATTCGGACTGAAGCTTTCTTT. This sequence encodes CASSSGIRTEAFF.

This clonotype was counted a few times. A junction boundary mismatches the germline segment, possibly from a read error. V is TRBV20-1 and J is TRBJ1-6; 9 positions agree with TRBD1. This CDR3 is 13 amino acids long. Germline CDR1 and CDR2: DFQATT and SNEGSKA (reference sequence). This chain's CDR3 is CSARVGTGKANPF. In DNA, the CDR3 is TGCAGTGCTAGAGTTGGGACAGGGAAGGCCAATCCCTTT.

CDR3 loop: CASERTGGEKLFF. CDR3 sequence (DNA): TGTGCCAGCGAGCGAACGGGAGGGGAAAAACTGTTTTTT. This chain joins TRBV4-2 and TRBJ1-4; no clear D. V lost 8 bases to trimming and J lost 8 bases, with 15 bases between them. This CDR3 region has 13 residues. The V gene's germline CDR1 is LGHNA and CDR2 YNFKEQ.

The gene calls are TRBV14 and TRBJ2-7; the D is unclear. Per the germline V gene, CDR1 is SGHDN and CDR2 is FVKESK. The CDR3 is 13 residues long. With 0 bases removed from V and 7 bases from J, the gap between germline ends came to 10 bases. CDR3 loop: CASSQDAYREQYF. The DNA for the CDR3 is TGTGCCAGCAGCCAAGATGCGTACAGAGAGCAGTACTTC. Complete variable domain (other parts from reference TRBV14 and TRBJ2-7): EAGVTQFPSHSVIEKGQTVTLRCDPISGHDNLYWYRRVMGKEIKFLLHFVKESKQDESGMPNNRFLAERTGGTYSTLKVQPAELEDSGVYFCASSQDAYREQYFGPGTRLTVT.

This clonotype was observed a few times. The gene calls are TRBV3-1 and TRBJ2-3; D may be TRBD2 (7 bases). The CDR3 covers 16 residues. V shed 3 bases and J shed 4 bases, with 17 bases lying between them. Germline V CDR1 and CDR2: LGHDT, YNNKEL (reference sequence). The DNA for the CDR3 is TGTGCCAGCAGCCAGGGGCTTACGGGGGGCTCAGATACGCAGTATTTT. This encodes CASSQGLTGGSDTQYF.

This chain joins TRBV7-9 and TRBJ1-4; D unresolved. This CDR3 has 14 amino acids. Germline CDR1 SEHNR, CDR2 FQNEAQ (reference sequence). V was cut by 4 bases and J by 4 bases, with 10 bases left in between. The CDR3 sequence is CASSSTVNNEKLFF. CDR3 nucleotide sequence: TGTGCCAGCAGCTCAACAGTGAATAATGAAAAACTGTTTTTT.

This clonotype was seen a handful of times. CDR3 amino acids: CASSLAGLGLYGYTF. CDR3 nucleotide sequence: TGTGCCAGCAGCTTAGCTGGGTTGGGGCTCTATGGCTACACCTTC. The chain is built from TRBV7-2 and TRBJ1-2; D is perhaps TRBD1 (5 bases). The length of the CDR3 is 15 residues. The germline V and J ends were trimmed by 0 bases and 4 bases, with 12 bases remaining between them. Germline assignment: CDR1 SGHTA and CDR2 FQGNSA.

This clonotype was detected only a few times. This chain uses TRBV6-1 with TRBJ2-7; D possibly corresponds to TRBD1 (6 bases). The CDR3 sequence is 12 residues long. Deletions cut 3 bases from V and 7 bases from J, with 10 bases between. Germline V gene data show CDR1 as MNHNS and CDR2 as SASEGT. The DNA of the CDR3 is TGTGCCAGCAGTGAGGACAGTTGGGAGCAGTACTTC. Translating gives CASSEDSWEQYF.

V is TRBV3-1 and J is TRBJ2-1, with 9 bases fitting TRBD2. CDR1 and CDR2 from the germline V gene are LGHDT and YNNKEL (reference sequence). V dropped 1 base and J dropped 5; count of bases not matched to a gene: 3. This CDR3 spans 15 amino acids. CDR3 nucleotide sequence: TGTGCCAGCAGCCAAGGTAGCGGGAGACACAATGAGCAGTTCTTC. Translation: CASSQGSGRHNEQFF.

This clonotype turned up a few times. The chain recombines TRBV11-2 with TRBJ2-7; 9 nucleotides match TRBD2. The CDR3 is made up of 16 amino acids. The ends lost 2 bases at V and 3 bases at J; junction bases unmatched: 8. Germline CDR1 is SGHAT and CDR2 is FQNNGV. This chain's CDR3 is CASSLYSGGGVYEQYF. The DNA of the CDR3 is TGTGCCAGCAGCTTATACTCAGGCGGGGGGGTCTACGAGCAGTACTTC.

The chain carries TRBV5-1 and TRBJ2-5; 9 bases agree with TRBD2. Germline CDR1 SGHRS, CDR2 YFSETQ. CDR3 length: 15 residues. The V gene end was trimmed by 0 bases and the J gene end by 5 bases; junction bases not matched to a gene: 5. CDR3 residues: CASSLVASGEETQYF. For the CDR3, the DNA is TGCGCCAGCAGCTTGGTCGCTAGCGGGGAGGAGACCCAGTACTTC.

Concerning this clonotype: The CDR3 carries no conserved terminal phenylalanine or tryptophan, so it likely arises from a read error. The gene calls are TRBV7-2 and TRBJ2-5; the D gene is possibly TRBD1 (5 bases). Germline CDR1 SGHTA, CDR2 FQGNSA. The CDR3 totals 14 residues. Trimming removed 3 bases from V and 6 bases from J, with 14 bases in between. CDR3: CASSLRQGRQTQYL. CDR3 DNA: TGTGCCAGCAGCTTGAGGCAGGGCCGGCAGACCCAGTACCTC.